This entry lists 4 T cell receptor beta chains sequenced from one sample in a study of shared clonotypes between healthy human individuals. Sequencing used immunoSEQ multiplex PCR; TCRdb keeps in-frame clones, though not all of them. The data contain about 480,000 clones, 75% to 80% of them singletons. The sequencing sample was made of PBMCs. The receptors derive from a woman between 40 and 50 years old in good health. Some clones in this sample may be carry-over from other donors' samples.

The V gene is TRBV4-2, the J gene TRBJ1-3; D gene unclear. CDR1 and CDR2 (germline): LGHNA, YNFKEQ. Trimming took 4 bases from V and 3 from J, leaving 19 bases between them. CDR3 size: 17 residues. Here the CDR3 DNA reads TGTGCCAGCAGCCCCGATAGAAGGGTCGACTATGGAAACACCATATATTTT. Residues: CASSPDRRVDYGNTIYF.

J is TRBJ2-1 and V is TRBV10-1; D is perhaps TRBD1 or TRBD2 (5 bases each). This CDR3 has 10 residues. Trimming stripped 8 bases from V and 8 bases from J, with 7 bases between. Per germline, CDR1 WNHNN and CDR2 SYGVQD (reference sequence). CDR3 sequence reads: CASGDHEQFF. DNA of the CDR3: TGCGCCAGCGGGGACCATGAGCAGTTCTTC.

V is TRBV7-8 and J is TRBJ1-2; perhaps TRBD1 as D (5 bases). CDR1 is SGHVS and CDR2 is FQNEAQ in the germline V gene. CDR3 length: 14 residues. Trimming stripped 1 base from V and 6 bases from J, with 12 bases between. CDR3 loop: CASSLEGSTHGYTF. The DNA for the CDR3 is TGTGCCAGCAGCTTAGAGGGGAGTACGCATGGCTACACCTTC.

This chain links TRBV19 with TRBJ1-2, with D perhaps matching TRBD1 (5 bases). Germline V lookup: CDR1 LNHDA, CDR2 SQIVND (reference sequence). The V and J ends lost 4 bases and 5 bases respectively, with 20 bases between them. The CDR3 spans 16 residues. The CDR3 region is CASSNPGTPGGYGYTF. The CDR3 nucleotides are TGTGCCAGTAGTAACCCTGGGACTCCCGGTGGATATGGCTACACCTTC.